This TCR beta chain was captured in a study of blood T cell repertoires in COVID-19. The wider study: The origin of the acute and convalescent COVID-19 samples was the United States, Italy and Spain. PBMCs, B-cell-depleted T cells, or T cells provided the cDNA or gDNA that made up the material.

Repertoires were generated with immunoSEQ multiplex PCR, while TCRdb's copy carries only in-frame clones and drops some. The data contain hundreds of thousands of clones, 85% to 90% of them singletons. Germline V gives CDR1 MNHNY, CDR2 SVGAGI (reference sequence). The CDR3 loop spans 16 amino acids. Trimming at V came to 5 bases and at J to 6 bases, leaving 11 bases not matched to a gene. The clonotype comes from a man in his fifties or sixties with acute or convalescent COVID-19. The chain couples TRBV6-6 to TRBJ1-5; 9 positions agree with TRBD1. What was sequenced was peripheral blood. CDR3 protein: CASSTTGTGMSQPQHF. The CDR3 coding sequence is TGTGCCAGCAGTACCACCGGGACAGGGATGAGTCAGCCCCAGCATTTT.